This record looks at one T cell receptor beta chain sequence and its context. The data were produced by immunoSEQ multiplex PCR, yet TCRdb's version contains in-frame clones alone and is incomplete. The sample contains tens of thousands of clones, around 78% of which appear only once. The sample is drawn from a study of blood T cell repertoires in COVID-19. V lost 3 bases and J lost 1, with 16 bases in between. The germline V gene encodes CDR1 SGHRS and CDR2 YFSETQ. The CDR3 totals 16 residues. J is TRBJ1-2 and V is TRBV5-1; D perhaps matches TRBD1 (5 bases). The source is a human donor in a cohort sampled during active COVID-19. Sequencing was performed on peripheral blood. CDR3 sequence reads: CASSSSRADSNYGYTF. The CDR3 DNA follows: TGCGCCAGCAGCTCGTCTCGGGCCGACAGTAACTATGGCTACACCTTC.